The TCR beta chain under discussion was sequenced for a study of blood T cell repertoires in COVID-19. Study-wide context: Researchers got acute and convalescent COVID-19 samples from the United States, Italy and Spain. PBMCs, B-cell-depleted T cells, or T cells provided the cDNA or gDNA that made up the material.

The protocol was immunoSEQ multiplex PCR, while the TCRdb copy is restricted to in-frame clones and leaves out a portion. The sample has fewer than 200,000 clones, about 79% seen once. Study members were between roughly 18 and 89 years old and lived in some 26 US regions. This CDR3 comprises 13 residues. The germline CDR1 and CDR2 sequences are SGHTA and FQGNSA. With 3 bases removed from V and 7 bases from J, the gap between germline ends came to 12 bases. The clonotype originates from a man aged 50 to 59 who had recovered from COVID-19. The chain couples TRBV7-2 to TRBJ1-1; D is unresolved. Sequencing was carried out using PBMCs or T cells enriched from blood (not recorded which). The DNA for the CDR3 is TGTGCCAGCAGCTTTGCAACAGCCGGTGAAGCTTTCTTT. Amino acids: CASSFATAGEAFF.